This is a list of T cell receptor beta chains from one sample in a study of T cell repertoires in cytomegalovirus infection. For these TCRs, the target antigens are not known. TCRdb independently ran MiXCR on the reads; one entry per CDR3 protein. The table lists about 340,000 distinct CDR3 sequences, 25% to 35% of them singletons, with 20% in the top ten. The source was cultured PBMCs, collected from culture after CMV antigen stimulation. These receptors were obtained from a human donor in good health (CMV status not recorded). Some clones in this sample may be carry-over from other donors' samples. CDR3s include the opening cysteine and the closing phenylalanine or tryptophan. The D gene is left open where the match is weak. Size is omitted from some rows. Given values are once, few, many or a class for expanded clones.

>few|.|TRBJ1-2|TRBV19
TGTGCCAGTAGTATAGATCTGATACCTCCACTTAACTATGGCTACACCTTC
CASSIDLIPPLNYGYTF
>few|.|TRBJ2-3|TRBV7-2
TGTGCCAGCAGCGCCCAAACGGGCACAGATACGCAGTATTTT
CASSAQTGTDTQYF
>few|TRBD2|TRBJ2-7|TRBV7-8
TGTGCCAGCAGCCCACCAAGAGTAGCGGGGATATACGAGCAGTACTTC
CASSPPRVAGIYEQYF
>.|.|TRBJ2-2|TRBV4-1
TGCGCCAGCAGCCAAGATCTAACGAGGGGCCCGAACACCGGGGAGCTGTTTTTT
CASSQDLTRGPNTGELFF
>many|.|TRBJ1-1|TRBV12-3/TRBV12-4
TGTGCCAGCAGTTTAGGGGCAGTCGAGAACACTGAAGCTTTCTTT
CASSLGAVENTEAFF
>few|.|TRBJ2-3|TRBV7-8
TGTGCCAGCAGCTTAGGTACCGTGCTTGGAAGCACAGATACGCAGTATTTT
CASSLGTVLGSTDTQYF
>.|.|TRBJ2-7|TRBV7-6
TGTGCCAGCAGCCCAAGTTCCCGAGGGATGTCCTACGAGCAGTACTTC
CASSPSSRGMSYEQYF
>few|.|TRBJ1-5|TRBV12-3/TRBV12-4
TGTGCCAGCAGTTTAAAGGGGCGTGTGAGCAATCAGCCCCAGCATTTT
CASSLKGRVSNQPQHF
>.|TRBD1|TRBJ1-2|TRBV19
TGTGCCAGCAGGGAGGGGGCGCGCGGCTACACCTTC
CASREGARGYTF
>.|.|TRBJ2-5|TRBV27
TGTGCCAGCAGTTTTGGACAACGGGAGACCCAGTACTTC
CASSFGQRETQYF
>many|.|TRBJ2-6|TRBV20-1
TGCAGTGCTAGCAGCTCTGGGGCCAACGTCCTGACTTTC
CSASSSGANVLTF
>few|TRBD1|TRBJ2-7|TRBV7-2
TGTGCCAGCAGCTTATGGGACAGGGGGTCCAACGAGCAGTACTTC
CASSLWDRGSNEQYF
>few|TRBD2|TRBJ2-7|TRBV7-6
TGTGCCAGCAGCCCCTTGGAAGCGGGGGCCTCCTACGAGCAGTACTTC
CASSPLEAGASYEQYF
>few|TRBD1|TRBJ1-5|TRBV6-6
TGTGCCAGCAGGATGACAGGGATCAATCAGCCCCAGCATTTT
CASRMTGINQPQHF
>many|.|TRBJ1-5|TRBV12-5
TGTGCTAGTGGTTTGGCCAACTGGGGGGCCCAGCATTTT
CASGLANWGAQHF
>.|.|TRBJ2-7|TRBV7-9
TGTGCCAGCAGCTTACCGGACTACCGAAGCTCCTACGAGCAGTACTTC
CASSLPDYRSSYEQYF
>.|TRBD2|TRBJ2-2|TRBV19
TGTGCCAGTAGTATCCACGGTATCCGGGAGGCCGGGGAGCTGTTTTTT
CASSIHGIREAGELFF
>.|.|TRBJ2-7|TRBV20-1
TGCAGTGCTAGAGATTGGGCCGGAGGGGTCCACGAGCAGTACTTC
CSARDWAGGVHEQYF
>many|TRBD2|TRBJ2-1|TRBV7-3
TGTGCCAGCAGGAAATCGGGAGGAATTTACAATGAGCAGTTCTTC
CASRKSGGIYNEQFF
>few|.|TRBJ2-3|TRBV7-3
TGTGCCAGCAGCTTAGGCTTCGGACACCGAGACACAGATACGCAGTATTTT
CASSLGFGHRDTDTQYF
>.|TRBD1|TRBJ1-1|TRBV11-2
TGTGCCAGCAGCTTAGTGGTGGGACAGGGAGACACTGAAGCTTTCTTT
CASSLVVGQGDTEAFF
>few|TRBD1|TRBJ2-2|TRBV5-4
TGTGCCAGCAGCTTGGGACAGGGAATCTCCGGGGAGCTGTTTTTT
CASSLGQGISGELFF
>.|TRBD2|TRBJ2-2|TRBV7-6
TGTGCCAGCAGCTTAGGCGGGGGGGCCTCGGCCGGGGAGCTGTTTTTT
CASSLGGGASAGELFF
>.|TRBD2|TRBJ2-7|TRBV13
TGTGCCAGCAGAAAATATCGTAGCGGGAGGGATGACGAGCAGTACTTC
CASRKYRSGRDDEQYF
>.|TRBD2|TRBJ2-1|TRBV20-1
TGCAGTGCACATTTCGGGACTAGCGGCCCTTACAATGAGCAGTTCTTC
CSAHFGTSGPYNEQFF
>few|.|TRBJ2-7|TRBV4-2
TGTGCCAGCAGCCAAGGTGGAGGGAATTCCTACGAGCAGTACTTC
CASSQGGGNSYEQYF
>few|.|TRBJ2-7|TRBV28
TGTGCCAGCCAGGCAGGCGGGGCGACCTACGAGCAGTACTTC
CASQAGGATYEQYF
>.|.|TRBJ1-5|TRBV12-5
TGTGCTAGTGGTTACGGTCCCAATCAGCCCCAGCATTTT
CASGYGPNQPQHF
>.|TRBD1|TRBJ1-1|TRBV19
TGTGCCAGTAGTGACTCCACGCAGGGGGGAGAAGCTTTCTTT
CASSDSTQGGEAFF
>.|.|TRBJ2-2|TRBV28
TGTGCCAGCAGCCCCCCGGGGGTGCGCGGGGAGCTGTTTTTT
CASSPPGVRGELFF
>many|TRBD1|TRBJ2-3|TRBV6-1
TGTGCCAGCAGCCGGCGACAGGGCATAGATACGCAGTATTTT
CASSRRQGIDTQYF
>.|.|TRBJ1-4|TRBV7-2
TGTGCCAGCAGCAGGCCGAGGGAAAAACTGTTTTTT
CASSRPREKLFF
>.|.|TRBJ1-4|TRBV7-9
TGTGCCAGCAATAAAGGGCGGAGTAATGAAAAACTGTTTTTT
CASNKGRSNEKLFF
>.|TRBD1|TRBJ1-6|TRBV20-1
TGCAGTGCTAGGGCCGGGACAGTAAATTCACCCCTCCACTTT
CSARAGTVNSPLHF
>few|.|TRBJ1-1|TRBV12-3/TRBV12-4
TGTGCCAGCAGTTTTAACAGCGTAAACACTGAAGCTTTCTTT
CASSFNSVNTEAFF
>.|.|TRBJ1-5|TRBV20-1
TGCAGTGCTACAACAACCTCGACAGATAGCAATCAGCCCCAGCATTTT
CSATTTSTDSNQPQHF
>few|.|TRBJ2-1|TRBV11-1
TGTGCCAGCAGCCCTGGACGAAAGAATGAGCAGTTCTTC
CASSPGRKNEQFF
>.|TRBD2|TRBJ2-1|TRBV6-8
TGTGCCAGCAGTTACTCGACTAGCGGAGGGCAATACAATGAGCAGTTCTTC
CASSYSTSGGQYNEQFF
>.|TRBD1|TRBJ1-2|TRBV6-5
TGTGCCAGCAGTTCTTCTTCCTCGGACAGGAGCCGCTATGGCTACACCTTC
CASSSSSSDRSRYGYTF
>.|.|TRBJ1-5|TRBV6-2/TRBV6-3
TGTGCCAGCAGTCTAGGGGAAACTAGCAATCAGCCCCAGCATTTT
CASSLGETSNQPQHF
>many|TRBD2|TRBJ2-7|TRBV6-1
TGTGCCAGCAAGGCGGGAGTCTACGAGCAGTACTTC
CASKAGVYEQYF
>few|.|TRBJ1-2|TRBV7-2
TGTGCCAGCAGCTTAGAGCCCCTTCTGACGGCTCGCTATGGCTACACCTTC
CASSLEPLLTARYGYTF
>.|.|TRBJ1-1|TRBV20-1
TGCAGTGCTAGGGGGGTCGCTGAAGCTTTCTTT
CSARGVAEAFF
>.|.|TRBJ1-5|TRBV7-9
TGTGCCAGCAGCGCTGCGAGGGGGGGCAGCAATCAGCCCCAGCATTTT
CASSAARGGSNQPQHF
>many|.|TRBJ2-1|TRBV28
TGTGCCAGCAGTCCCATGGGGCTGGACCCCTACAATGAGCAGTTCTTC
CASSPMGLDPYNEQFF
>few|.|TRBJ1-5|TRBV19
TGTGCCAGTATCCCCGCCGGGAGGGGCAATCAGCCCCAGCATTTT
CASIPAGRGNQPQHF
>few|TRBD1|TRBJ1-1|TRBV29-1
TGCAGCGTTGAATCCGGGACAGGGACAGGAGGAGCTTTCTTT
CSVESGTGTGGAFF
>few|TRBD1|TRBJ2-3|TRBV6-6
TGTGCCAGCAGTGAGTCCCCTGGACAGGGGTCAGATACGCAGTATTTT
CASSESPGQGSDTQYF